One T cell receptor beta chain is described in this entry. Germline CDR1 and CDR2: KGHDR and SFDVKD. V was cut by 7 bases and J by 0 bases, with 11 bases left in between. This CDR3 is built from 14 residues. Libraries were prepared by immunoSEQ multiplex PCR; TCRdb keeps only in-frame clonotypes and omits some of them. The sample comprises hundreds of thousands of clones, around four fifths of which are singletons, and 7.5% to 9% rests with the top ten. This sample is drawn from a study of blood T cell repertoires in COVID-19. The sequenced sample consisted of peripheral blood. The chain combines TRBV24-1 with TRBJ2-5; D perhaps matches TRBD2 (6 bases). This sequence originates from a woman aged 50 to 65 with acute or convalescent COVID-19. The CDR3 DNA reads as TGTGCCACCAGCCCGGGGACTGACCAAGAGACCCAGTACTTC. Its translation is CATSPGTDQETQYF.